Listed below are T cell receptor beta chains from one sample, sequenced in a study of blood T cell repertoires in COVID-19. Here immunoSEQ multiplex PCR was the method, and the copy in TCRdb shows in-frame clones only, minus some. This sample carries about 70,000 clones, 85% of them seen once, and the ten largest clones take approximately 5.5%. Input material: peripheral blood. These receptors all stem from an older man with acute or convalescent COVID-19. Both conserved end residues are part of each CDR3. D genes are given only for firm matches. The listing skips clone size in some rows; elsewhere it reads once, few, many or a size class.

d_call	clone_size	v_call	j_call	cdr3_nt	cdr3_aa
NA	once	TRBV3-1/TRBV3-2	TRBJ2-3	TGTGCCAGCAGCCGTACAGACAGAGATACGCAGTATTTT	CASSRTDRDTQYF
NA	NA	TRBV3-1/TRBV3-2	TRBJ2-2	TGTGCCAGCAGCCAAGCGGCCGGGGAGCTGTTTTTT	CASSQAAGELFF
TRBD1	NA	TRBV10-3	TRBJ1-4	TGTGCCATCAGTGAGGGACAGGCCCAGGGTGAAAAACTGTTTTTT	CAISEGQAQGEKLFF
TRBD1	NA	TRBV10-3	TRBJ1-2	TGTGCCATCAGTGCGACAGGGCGGTATGGCTACACCTTC	CAISATGRYGYTF
NA	NA	TRBV4-1	TRBJ1-1	TGCGCCAGCAGCCAAGAGAGGGTAGAGCGACTTGCTTTCTTT	CASSQERVERLAFF
NA	NA	TRBV12-3/TRBV12-4	TRBJ2-5	TGTGCCAGCACCCTCGGACAGAGAGAGACCCAGTACTTC	CASTLGQRETQYF
NA	NA	TRBV19	TRBJ2-7	TGTGCCAGTAGCAACATCGGGAGAGGGGTTTCCTACGAGCAGTACTTC	CASSNIGRGVSYEQYF
TRBD2	NA	TRBV19	TRBJ2-3	TGTGCCAGTAGGGTTCTAGCGGGAGGCACAGATACGCAGTATTTT	CASRVLAGGTDTQYF
NA	NA	TRBV20-1	TRBJ2-5	TGCAGTGCTAGTAGCCTAAGCGGTACGACCCAGTACTTC	CSASSLSGTTQYF
NA	NA	TRBV3-1/TRBV3-2	TRBJ2-1	TGTGCCAGCACCCTACAAGGGAGCGCCTACAATGAGCAGTTCTTC	CASTLQGSAYNEQFF
NA	NA	TRBV2	TRBJ2-5	TGTGCCAGCATGTGGGGGGACCAAGAGACCCAGTACTTC	CASMWGDQETQYF
NA	NA	TRBV6-5	TRBJ1-2	TGTGCCAGCAGTTACCAGGCGGGTGAGGGACTCTATGGCTACACCTTC	CASSYQAGEGLYGYTF
NA	NA	TRBV18	TRBJ1-4	TGTGCCAGCTCACCACGACTTTATGAAAAACTGTTTTTT	CASSPRLYEKLFF
NA	NA	TRBV27	TRBJ1-1	TGTGCCAGCAGTTCAGTGACAGTCGCAACAATGAACACTGAAGCTTTCTTT	CASSSVTVATMNTEAFF
NA	few	TRBV11-3	TRBJ2-3	TGTGCCAGCAGCCCTCCGGGAATAGGGGATACGCAGTATTTT	CASSPPGIGDTQYF
TRBD1	NA	TRBV18	TRBJ1-1	TGTGCCAGCGCCTATCAGGGGGCCGCAGGAAAGGTTGAAGCTTTCTTT	CASAYQGAAGKVEAFF
NA	NA	TRBV4-2	TRBJ1-3	TGTGCCAGCAGCCAAGATCTGCACCCGGGCTCTGGAAACACCATATATTTT	CASSQDLHPGSGNTIYF